Below, one T cell receptor (beta chain) is given with its context. This record comes from a study of T cells expressing NK-cell markers. Study in general: CD3+CD56+NKG2C+, CD3+CD56+NKG2C- and CD3+CD56-NKG2C+ T cells, once sorted, supplied the TCR beta repertoires. Most of the eight sequenced donors tested HCMV-seropositive; one tested seronegative.

The CDR3 spans 16 residues. Germline CDR1 and CDR2: SGHDT and YYEEEE. Following a re-call of the 5' RACE reads, TCRdb has one entry per CDR3 protein and lacks DNA. The sample data list 350,000 to 400,000 distinct CDR3 sequences. Input material: blood T cells: a sorted CD56 or NKG2C T cell subset, CD4+ or CD8+ T cells, or bulk PBMC T cells (not recorded which). The chain joins TRBV5-6 to TRBJ2-4; TCRdb calls TRBD1, which cannot be checked without DNA. The clonotype was recovered from a woman aged 45-59 years in good health. This CDR3 reads CASSSTGGLAKNIQYF.